The clone carrying this T cell receptor (beta chain) was counted only a few times. The antigen is unknown. Germline V lookup: CDR1 SGDLS, CDR2 YYNGEE. V was cut by 0 bases and J by 6 bases, with 10 bases left in between. The CDR3 sequence is 14 residues long. These data come from a study of beta chain features in type 1 diabetes. Overall study context: Cells sorted and examined across all samples totaled approximately 110 million.

Expressed TCRB transcripts got sequenced, as all isolated RNA was reverse transcribed. Clones were read by immunoSEQ multiplex PCR, and TCRdb kept only the in-frame ones, dropping some. The sample carries about 660,000 clones, about an eighth recorded once. Whole-study findings and limits: Fewer insertions but more deletions were seen at VDJ junctions in type 1 diabetes patients. For Type 1 diabetes patients, all four CD4+ subsets carried TCRB CDR3s that were moderately but significantly shorter.

The gene calls are TRBV9 and TRBJ1-5, with TRBD1 as a possible D gene (5 bases). Sequenced input: naive CD4+ T cells from blood. This TCR was sampled from a man younger than 35 with type 1 diabetes. In DNA form, the CDR3 reads TGTGCCAGCAGCGTAGAGGGGAAGGGTCAGCCCCAGCATTTT. Protein sequence: CASSVEGKGQPQHF.